Shown below are 2 T cell receptor beta chains from a single sample sequenced in a study of blood T cell repertoires in COVID-19. Measured with immunoSEQ multiplex PCR; TCRdb has only the in-frame clones, and not every one. The top ten clones hold 15% to 20% of a sample with some 80,000 clones, about 92% of them seen once. Sequencing input: peripheral blood. These receptors were taken from a woman of 80 years or more with active or convalescent COVID-19.

V usage is TRBV4-1 and J usage is TRBJ1-1; D unresolved. The CDR3 is made up of 13 amino acids. In germline, CDR1 is MGHRA, CDR2 YSYEKL. V lost 3 bases and J 2 bases, leaving 7 bases between the germline ends. The CDR3 reads CASSQRVNTEAFF. In DNA form, the CDR3 reads TGCGCCAGCAGCCAGAGGGTTAACACTGAAGCTTTCTTT.

J is TRBJ2-3 and V is TRBV4-1, with D possibly being TRBD1 (6 bases). The CDR3 has 15 residues. Germline CDR1 reads MGHRA; CDR2 reads YSYEKL. Trimming pared 3 bases from V and 3 bases from J, leaving 13 bases between. Written as DNA, the CDR3 is TGCGCCAGCAGCCAGAACAAGGGGGAAACAGATACGCAGTATTTT. Encoded protein: CASSQNKGETDTQYF.